This T cell receptor (beta chain) emerged from a study of blood T cell repertoires in COVID-19. The CDR3 contains 15 residues. The V and J ends lost 4 bases and 3 bases, in that order; junction bases with no gene match: 7. Looked up from germline, CDR1 is SGHRS and CDR2 is YFSETQ. Profiling relied on immunoSEQ multiplex PCR, and the TCRdb table lists in-frame clones only, not all of them. The data show more than 200,000 clones, less than 90% seen once. The specimen was peripheral blood. This receptor was taken from a woman in her 70s with active or convalescent COVID-19. The gene calls are TRBV5-1 and TRBJ2-3; 8 bases are a match to TRBD2. The CDR3 here is CASSAVPGGTDTQYF. In nucleotides, the CDR3 is TGCGCCAGCAGCGCGGTGCCGGGAGGGACAGATACGCAGTATTTT.